The 21 T cell receptor beta chains below all came from one sample that was sequenced in a study of blood T cells in healthy people across ages. Alongside a J-beta primer mix, a sample-barcoded 5' primer served in a second PCR lasting roughly 6 to 11 cycles. MiXCR, applied by TCRdb to the 5' RACE reads, yields one record per CDR3 protein. The sample consists of about 680,000 distinct CDR3 sequences, over 45% of them appearing once. The sequenced sample was blood. The source is a woman aged 55 to 70 in good health.

This chain joins TRBV27 and TRBJ2-6; D gene unclear. Per the germline V gene, CDR1 is MNHEY and CDR2 is SMNVEV (reference sequence). V was pared by 3 bases and J by 4 bases, with 4 bases between. The CDR3 has 13 residues. Here the CDR3 reads CASSFGGANVLTF. In nucleotides, the CDR3 is TGTGCCAGCAGTTTCGGGGGGGCCAACGTCCTGACTTTC.

There are a few counts of this clonotype. The rearrangement uses TRBV7-2 and TRBJ2-5; D unresolved. The CDR3 has 13 amino acids. Germline loops: CDR1 SGHTA, CDR2 FQGNSA. The V end lost 5 bases, the J end lost 2 bases, and 9 bases lay between the germline ends. The CDR3, as DNA: TGTGCCAGCAGCATACCCCAACAAGAGACCCAGTACTTC. Residues: CASSIPQQETQYF. The whole variable domain, remainder taken from reference TRBV7-2 and TRBJ2-5, is GAGVSQSPSNKVTEKGKDVELRCDPISGHTALYWYRQSLGQGLEFLIYFQGNSAPDKSGLPSDRFSAERTGGSVSTLTIQRTQQEDSAVYLCASSIPQQETQYFGPGTRLLVL.

This clonotype was recorded a few times. This rearrangement joins TRBV29-1 to TRBJ1-4, with D possibly matching TRBD1 (5 bases). The CDR3 runs 13 residues. CDR1 is SQVTM, CDR2 ANQGSEA, per germline. Trimming removed 7 bases from V and 6 bases from J, with 15 bases in between. The CDR3 sequence is CSALEGSDEKLFF. CDR3 coding DNA: TGCAGCGCCCTGGAGGGGAGTGATGAAAAACTGTTTTTT.

In this sample, this clonotype turned up a few times. This chain connects TRBV6-2 or TRBV6-3 to TRBJ1-2; tentative D call: TRBD1 (6 bases). Germline CDR1 and CDR2: MNHEY and SVGEGT. V was cut by 6 bases and J by 7 bases, with 24 bases left in between. This CDR3 is 16 amino acids long. The CDR3 DNA sequence: TGTGCCAGCAGCTCCAACGCCGGGACATTGATTGCTGGCTACACCTTC. Translating it yields CASSSNAGTLIAGYTF.

The chain combines TRBV4-3 with TRBJ2-3, with 9 bases that match TRBD1. Trimming cost V 1 base and J 2 bases; bases outside gene matches: 13. This CDR3 has 19 residues. Germline-derived CDR1 and CDR2 are LGHNA and YSLEER. CDR3 nucleotide sequence: TGCGCCAGCAGCCAAGCACTTGATTTGACAGGGGGGGACACAGATACGCAGTATTTT. Protein product: CASSQALDLTGGDTDTQYF.

This clonotype was counted at least ten times. The chain combines TRBV25-1 with TRBJ2-4, with 7 nucleotides matching TRBD1. The trim removed 5 bases at V and 4 bases at J, leaving 8 bases unmatched. CDR3 size: 15 residues. CDR1 is MGHDK and CDR2 is SYGVNS in the germline V gene. CDR3 nucleotide sequence: TGTGCCAGCAGTCACCGGGACAGCAAGAAAAACATTCAGTACTTC. This gives the protein CASSHRDSKKNIQYF.

The rearrangement links TRBV20-1 to TRBJ2-1, with 7 bases aligning to TRBD2. Trimming took 5 bases from V and 7 from J; bases not matched to a gene: 11. Germline-derived CDR1 and CDR2 are DFQATT and SNEGSKA (reference sequence). This CDR3 has 14 residues. The CDR3 sequence is CSARREWGGNEQFF. The CDR3 region has the DNA TGCAGTGCTCGTCGGGAGTGGGGGGGGAATGAGCAGTTCTTC.

There are many counts of this clonotype. J is TRBJ2-5 and V is TRBV9; TRBD1 might be the D (6 bases). The CDR3 is made up of 14 amino acids. The V end lost 3 bases, the J end lost 1 base, and 10 bases lay between the germline ends. Per germline, CDR1 SGDLS and CDR2 YYNGEE. Here the CDR3 reads CASSGQESQETQYF. In DNA, the CDR3 is TGTGCCAGCAGCGGACAGGAGTCCCAAGAGACCCAGTACTTC.

In its sample, this clonotype was seen a few times. The chain recombines TRBV6-2 or TRBV6-3 with TRBJ2-3; D may correspond to TRBD1 or TRBD2 (5 bases each). The CDR3 runs to 16 residues. The germline gives CDR1 MNHEY, CDR2 SVGEGT. Trimming shortened V by 6 bases and J by 2 bases, and 18 bases separated the two germline ends. The CDR3 is CASSPLRDGYTDTQYF. Here the CDR3 DNA reads TGTGCCAGCAGCCCCCTTCGGGACGGCTACACAGATACGCAGTATTTT.

This clonotype was counted between two and nine times. The rearrangement links TRBV3-1 to TRBJ2-3; TRBD1 might be the D (6 bases). Germline V CDR1 and CDR2: LGHDT, YNNKEL (reference sequence). Trimming left V 4 bases short and J 2 bases short, with 19 bases between. The CDR3 covers 17 residues. CDR3 sequence (DNA): TGTGCCAGCAGCCCGTATCCAGGGGCCGGCCCCACAGATACGCAGTATTTT. Its protein is CASSPYPGAGPTDTQYF.

V gene TRBV2 combines with J gene TRBJ2-2; 9 bases align to TRBD1. From germline, CDR1 is SNHLY and CDR2 FYNNEI. After removal of 7 bases from V and 6 bases from J, the junction contained 9 bases not matched to a gene. The CDR3 sequence is 15 residues long. CDR3 in amino acids: CASNSRTGEAGELFF. DNA for the CDR3: TGTGCCAGCAATAGTAGGACAGGGGAGGCCGGGGAGCTGTTTTTT.

The V gene is TRBV18, the J gene TRBJ1-1; unclear D gene. Germline V gives CDR1 KGHSH, CDR2 LQKENI. Trimming shortened V by 2 bases and J by 5 bases, and 6 bases separated the two germline ends. The CDR3 has 12 residues. The CDR3 here is CASSPAGTEAFF. The CDR3 coding sequence is TGTGCCAGCTCACCAGCGGGGACTGAAGCTTTCTTT.

The J gene is TRBJ1-2, the V gene TRBV2; unclear D gene. V was shortened by 6 bases and J by 4 bases, with 12 bases between the two germline ends. CDR1 is SNHLY and CDR2 is FYNNEI in the germline V gene. The CDR3 consists of 13 residues. CDR3 amino acids: CASSANGRYGYTF. DNA of the CDR3: TGTGCCAGCAGCGCTAACGGACGCTATGGCTACACCTTC.

In nucleotides, the CDR3 is TGCAGCGTTTCCGGGACAGGGGGCCAGGGGTGGAATGTCGACTATAATTCACCCCTCCACTTT. This gives the protein CSVSGTGGQGWNVDYNSPLHF. The chain couples TRBV29-1 to TRBJ1-6; 12 nucleotides match TRBD1. V lost 5 bases, J lost 3 bases, and 20 bases stayed unmatched. Germline V gene sequence: CDR1 SQVTM, CDR2 ANQGSEA. This CDR3 comprises 21 residues.

The chain combines TRBV4-1 with TRBJ2-3; 9 nucleotides agree with TRBD1. This CDR3 has 15 residues. The V segment lost 3 bases and the J segment 6 bases; nucleotides outside the gene matches: 7. Germline V CDR1 and CDR2: MGHRA, YSYEKL. The CDR3 bases are TGCGCCAGCAGCCAGGCTGGACAGGGGCGCGATACGCAGTATTTT. Encoded protein: CASSQAGQGRDTQYF.

A remark on this clonotype: The junction shows a germline mismatch at one end, possibly a read error. The chain uses TRBV5-1 and TRBJ2-1, with 10 positions matching TRBD2. Looked up from germline, CDR1 is SGHRS and CDR2 is YFSETQ. The CDR3 loop spans 14 amino acids. CDR3 nucleotide sequence: TGCGCCAGCAGTAGGCTAGCGGGAGCGAATGAGCAGTTCTTT. Its protein is CASSRLAGANEQFF.

The CDR3 loop is CASSLETSTSTDTQYF. CDR3 coding DNA: TGTGCCAGCAGCCTGGAGACAAGCACTAGCACAGATACGCAGTATTTT. The chain links TRBV4-2 to TRBJ2-3, with unresolved D. Germline V gene lookup returns CDR1 LGHNA and CDR2 YNFKEQ. The CDR3 is 16 residues long. The V end was cut by 4 bases, the J end by 0 bases, with 14 bases between.

V gene TRBV11-2 combines with J gene TRBJ2-7, with D unclear. V lost 6 bases and J lost 7, with 19 bases in between. The germline CDR1 and CDR2 sequences are SGHAT and FQNNGV. The CDR3 length is 14 residues. The CDR3 region is CASRYLAGLGEQYF. Written as DNA, the CDR3 is TGTGCCAGCAGATACTTGGCAGGCCTAGGGGAGCAGTACTTC.

This clonotype was seen at least ten times. The chain carries TRBV7-2 and TRBJ1-1; a weak D match, TRBD1 (6 bases). Germline CDR1 SGHTA, CDR2 FQGNSA. The CDR3 covers 14 residues. Trimming pared 1 base from V and 2 bases from J, leaving 8 bases between. The CDR3, as DNA: TGTGCCAGCAGCTTAGACGGGGGCAACACTGAAGCTTTCTTT. Translation gives CASSLDGGNTEAFF.

This clonotype was counted a few times. The chain links TRBV15 to TRBJ1-6; D is unclear. The germline gives CDR1 LNHNV, CDR2 YYDKDF (reference sequence). V was shortened by 1 base and J by 8 bases, with 6 bases between the two germline ends. The CDR3 runs to 13 residues. The CDR3 nucleotides are TGTGCCACCAGCAGAGCGCTGGATTCACCCCTCCACTTT. Encoded protein: CATSRALDSPLHF. Combining the CDR3 with reference TRBV15 and TRBJ1-6 gives the whole variable domain DAMVIQNPRYQVTQFGKPVTLSCSQTLNHNVMYWYQQKSSQAPKLLFHYYDKDFNNEADTPDNFQSRRPNTSFCFLDIRSPGLGDTAMYLCATSRALDSPLHFGNGTRLTVT.

The chain uses TRBV12-3 or TRBV12-4 and TRBJ2-1; 7 nucleotides match TRBD2. TRBJ2-7 matches the DNA end more closely, so the J call is doubtful. CDR3 length: 17 amino acids. The CDR3 DNA sequence: TGTGCCAGCAGACCGGGGCTAGCGGTTAACTCCTACAATGAGCAGTACTTC. Residues: CASRPGLAVNSYNEQYF.